The subject of this entry is one TCR beta chain. These data are taken from a study of cytotoxic CD8 clonotypes in ibrutinib-treated CLL. Measured with immunoSEQ multiplex PCR; TCRdb has only the in-frame clones, and not every one. Counted here are about 63,000 clones, less than 75% occurring once; the ten biggest clones make up roughly 45%. V lost 6 bases and J lost 5, with 16 bases in between. The germline V gene has CDR1 KGHSH and CDR2 LQKENI. The length of the CDR3 is 14 residues. Sample: PBMCs, taken after 12 months of ibrutinib treatment. The rearrangement joins TRBV18 to TRBJ1-1, with D perhaps TRBD1 (5 bases). The receptor comes from a human donor with chronic lymphocytic leukemia. The CDR3 bases are TGTGCCAGCTCCCCATTGGGGCGCGCGACTGAAGCTTTCTTT. This encodes CASSPLGRATEAFF.